This is a list of T cell receptor beta chains from one sample in a study of T cell repertoires in ileal Crohn's disease. Generated by immunoSEQ multiplex PCR, the TCRdb table keeps only in-frame clones and is missing some. Found here are some 16,000 clones, more than 85% of them singletons; the top ten hold less than 8.5%. The specimen sequenced was ileal tissue. These receptors all come from an adult with Crohn's disease. The CDR3 runs from the conserved cysteine through the conserved F or W. A D gene is named only where the DNA matches it firmly. Clone size appears in some rows only: once, few, many, or a class for an expanded clone.

V gene	J gene	clone size	D gene	CDR3 DNA	CDR3 protein
TRBV2	TRBJ2-1	.	.	TGTGCCAGCAGTGCGGACAGCTCCTACAATGAGCAGTTCTTC	CASSADSSYNEQFF
TRBV6-6	TRBJ1-3	.	.	TGTGCCAGCAGTTACTCGTCCGGAAACACCATATATTTT	CASSYSSGNTIYF
TRBV5-4	TRBJ2-1	.	.	TGTGCCAGCAGCTTTGGTCGCGGGCAAAACAATGAGCAGTTCTTC	CASSFGRGQNNEQFF
TRBV5-6	TRBJ1-4	.	TRBD1	TGTGCCAGCAGCCAACAGGGGGTGACAACTAATGAAAAACTGTTTTTT	CASSQQGVTTNEKLFF
TRBV7-6	TRBJ1-1	.	.	TGTGCCAGCAGCTTAGAGGGGGACACTGAAGCTTTCTTT	CASSLEGDTEAFF
TRBV5-4	TRBJ2-7	.	TRBD2	TGTGCCAGCAGCTTGGGTCGGGCGGGGGTGTTGGGTGAGCAGTACTTC	CASSLGRAGVLGEQYF
TRBV28	TRBJ1-5	.	TRBD1	TGTGCCAGCAGTTTAGCTGGACAGGGGGCGTTTCAGCCCCAGCATTTT	CASSLAGQGAFQPQHF
TRBV9	TRBJ2-7	medium-sized	.	TGTGCCAGCAGCCCCGGGGGGCTGGACGAGCAGTACTTC	CASSPGGLDEQYF
TRBV2	TRBJ2-7	once	.	TGTGCCAGCAGCTATTACTCTCACGGGTACGAGCAGTACTTC	CASSYYSHGYEQYF
TRBV27	TRBJ2-2	once	.	TGTGCCAGCTCCTGGGCGTCAGGGTTCGGCGGGGAGCTGTTTTTT	CASSWASGFGGELFF
TRBV7-9	TRBJ2-7	.	.	TGTGCCAGCAGCCCAGACGTGGGTACCTACGAGCAGTACTTC	CASSPDVGTYEQYF